The next 5 T cell receptor beta chains were all read from a single sample in a study of blood T cell repertoires in COVID-19. Here immunoSEQ multiplex PCR was the method, and the copy in TCRdb shows in-frame clones only, minus some. The table records 150,000 to 200,000 clones, about 76% of them present only once. The sample consisted of peripheral blood. The receptor source for this set is a woman in her thirties or forties with COVID-19, enrolled during active disease.

This clone is a singleton in its sample. V gene TRBV4-3 combines with J gene TRBJ2-3; D is perhaps TRBD2 (6 bases). Trimming stripped 0 bases from V and 3 bases from J, with 13 bases between. The CDR3 is 16 residues long. Germline CDR1 LGHNA, CDR2 YSLEER. This CDR3 is CASSQDPEGRTDTQYF. In DNA form, the CDR3 reads TGCGCCAGCAGCCAAGATCCGGAGGGAAGAACAGATACGCAGTATTTT.

The CDR3 DNA is TGTGCCAGCAGCTTGGCCAACCCTAGCGGGGGGCACTCCTACGAGCAGTACTTC. This codes for CASSLANPSGGHSYEQYF. The chain joins TRBV5-6 to TRBJ2-7; 11 bases fit TRBD2. This CDR3 comprises 18 residues. The J segment lost 0 bases and the V segment lost 0 bases, leaving 8 bases of the junction unmatched. Germline V lookup: CDR1 SGHDT, CDR2 YYEEEE. Combining the CDR3 with reference TRBV5-6 and TRBJ2-7 gives the whole variable domain DAGVTQSPTHLIKTRGQQVTLRCSPKSGHDTVSWYQQALGQGPQFIFQYYEEEERQRGNFPDRFSGHQFPNYSSELNVNALLLGDSALYLCASSLANPSGGHSYEQYFGPGTRLTVT.

This chain joins TRBV27 and TRBJ1-6, with TRBD1 matching 7 bases. V dropped 4 bases and J dropped 8; count of bases not matched to a gene: 5. CDR3 length equals 14 residues. Germline CDR1 reads MNHEY; CDR2 reads SMNVEV (reference sequence). CDR3 residues: CASSSTGWDSPLHF. The CDR3 bases are TGTGCCAGCAGTTCGACAGGGTGGGATTCACCCCTCCACTTT.

CDR3 DNA: TGTGCCAGCAGCACCCCAATGGGGACTAGCGGCTCGAGCACAGATACGCAGTATTTT. It is translated as CASSTPMGTSGSSTDTQYF. The V gene is TRBV7-8, the J gene TRBJ2-3, with 11 bases identical to TRBD2. This CDR3 is 19 amino acids long. Trimming at V came to 5 bases and at J to 0 bases, leaving 13 bases not matched to a gene. Germline CDR1 and CDR2: SGHVS and FQNEAQ. Complete variable domain (other parts from reference TRBV7-8 and TRBJ2-3): GAGVSQSPRYKVAKRGQDVALRCDPISGHVSLFWYQQALGQGPEFLTYFQNEAQLDKSGLPSDRFFAERPEGSVSTLKIQRTQQEDSAVYLCASSTPMGTSGSSTDTQYFGPGTRLTVL.

CDR3 DNA: TGTGCCAGTAGTATTTCGGTACTCGGCTCCTATAATTCACCCCTCCACTTT. It codes for CASSISVLGSYNSPLHF. V usage is TRBV19 and J usage is TRBJ1-6, with D unresolved. From germline, CDR1 is LNHDA and CDR2 SQIVND (reference sequence). The CDR3 extends over 17 amino acids. Trimming shortened V by 3 bases and J by 0 bases, and 12 bases separated the two germline ends. The full variable domain, its missing parts supplied by reference TRBV19 and TRBJ1-6, is DGGITQSPKYLFRKEGQNVTLSCEQNLNHDAMYWYRQDPGQGLRLIYYSQIVNDFQKGDIAEGYSVSREKKESFPLTVTSAQKNPTAFYLCASSISVLGSYNSPLHFGNGTRLTVT.